These 20 T cell receptor beta chains came from one sample sequenced in a study of vaccination and CD4 T cells after COVID-19. The Oncomine TCR Beta short-read assay sequenced DNA from cultured CD4+ T cells. From the PCR reads, TCRdb called clonotypes with MiXCR, one entry per CDR3 protein. Counted here are 20,000 to 25,000 distinct CDR3 sequences, roughly 50% occurring once; the ten biggest clones make up roughly 8.6%. Treatment defined: approximately nine-day PBMC culture with coronavirus spike peptide pools or control peptides (ViraFEST assay). Their antigen targets remain unknown. The sample comprised CD4+ T cells from blood, cultured in vitro. The receptors were sampled from a human donor who had recovered from COVID-19.

The count of this clonotype is one. The chain recombines TRBV29-1 with TRBJ2-5, with 11 nucleotides matching TRBD2. Germline V gives CDR1 SQVTM, CDR2 ANQGSEA. Germline trimming cut 4 bases from V and 6 bases from J; bases unmatched to any gene: 10. The CDR3 covers 15 residues. CDR3 nucleotides: TGCAGCGTTGGAGGTTTAGCGGGAGGGCCTAAGACCCAGTACTTC. This sequence encodes CSVGGLAGGPKTQYF.

J is TRBJ2-7 and V is TRBV24-1; D is possibly TRBD1 (6 bases). Germline V gene lookup returns CDR1 KGHDR and CDR2 SFDVKD. V was cut by 0 bases and J by 0 bases, with 11 bases left in between. The CDR3 runs 16 residues. CDR3 coding DNA: TGTGCCACCAGTGATTTGGGCAGGGGCGGCTCCTACGAGCAGTACTTC. Encoded protein: CATSDLGRGGSYEQYF.

J is TRBJ1-1 and V is TRBV27; D uncertain. The CDR3 loop spans 13 amino acids. V was cut by 8 bases and J by 11 bases, with 21 bases left in between. Germline values: CDR1 MNHEY, CDR2 SMNVEV (reference sequence). CDR3 DNA: TGTGCCAGCGGTTCAAGTGCGTGGGGTGAGGCTTTCTTT. This codes for CASGSSAWGEAFF.

The chain is built from TRBV19 and TRBJ1-5; no clear D. V was pared by 5 bases and J by 2 bases, with 13 bases between. Germline assignment: CDR1 LNHDA and CDR2 SQIVND (reference sequence). CDR3 length: 15 amino acids. The CDR3 DNA reads as TGTGCCAGTAGTCGAGGTGTGCCCGGCAATCAGCCCCAGCATTTT. Translation gives CASSRGVPGNQPQHF. Together with reference TRBV19 and TRBJ1-5, the CDR3 gives the full variable domain: DGGITQSPKYLFRKEGQNVTLSCEQNLNHDAMYWYRQDPGQGLRLIYYSQIVNDFQKGDIAEGYSVSREKKESFPLTVTSAQKNPTAFYLCASSRGVPGNQPQHFGDGTRLSIL.

The CDR3 loop is CATFTTGRGEKLFF. The CDR3 DNA is TGTGCCACGTTTACGACAGGGCGCGGTGAAAAACTGTTTTTT. J is TRBJ1-4 and V is TRBV28, with 7 bases lining up with TRBD1. V was clipped by 10 bases and J by 7 bases; unmatched bases: 12. The CDR3 spans 14 residues. CDR1 and CDR2 from the germline V gene are MDHEN and SYDVKM.

The chain links TRBV28 to TRBJ1-6, with a tentative D call TRBD1 (6 bases). V was trimmed by 6 bases and J by 8 bases, leaving 11 bases between them. This CDR3 spans 13 amino acids. CDR1 is MDHEN, CDR2 SYDVKM, per germline. This CDR3 is CASRQGSDSPLHF. DNA of the CDR3: TGTGCCAGCAGACAGGGTTCAGATTCACCCCTCCACTTT.

In this sample, this clonotype is medium-sized. The gene calls are TRBV2 and TRBJ2-7; D unresolved. Germline values: CDR1 SNHLY, CDR2 FYNNEI. Trimming took 3 bases from V and 2 from J, leaving 11 bases between them. This CDR3 has 14 amino acids. The DNA for the CDR3 is TGTGCCAGCAGTGAGCGGTCCGGCCCCTACGAGCAGTACTTC. It codes for CASSERSGPYEQYF. Full variable domain (remainder filled in from reference TRBV2 and TRBJ2-7): EPEVTQTPSHQVTQMGQEVILRCVPISNHLYFYWYRQILGQKVEFLVSFYNNEISEKSEIFDDQFSVERPDGSNFTLKIRSTKLEDSAMYFCASSERSGPYEQYFGPGTRLTVT.

This clonotype was observed a handful of times. J is TRBJ1-3 and V is TRBV6-1; D call uncertain. V lost 7 bases and J lost 0, with 13 bases in between. The CDR3 runs to 15 residues. CDR1 and CDR2 (germline): MNHNS, SASEGT. CDR3 sequence: CASTRTGSSGNTIYF. The CDR3 nucleotides are TGTGCCAGCACTCGGACGGGAAGCTCTGGAAACACCATATATTTT.

The chain links TRBV6-5 to TRBJ2-7; possible D gene TRBD1, 6 bases. CDR1 is MNHEY, CDR2 SVGAGI, per germline. CDR3 length: 14 amino acids. V was clipped by 4 bases and J by 5 bases, with 15 bases between them. The CDR3 reads CASSSGEGTNEQYF. Here the CDR3 DNA reads TGTGCCAGCAGTTCCGGTGAGGGGACAAACGAGCAGTACTTC.

This chain joins TRBV11-3 and TRBJ2-1, with a weak D call TRBD1 (5 bases). The CDR3 sequence is 13 residues long. Trimming removed 1 base at V and 9 bases at J, with 10 bases between. Germline V gene data show CDR1 as SGHNT and CDR2 as YENEEA. CDR3 loop: CASSLVQGSEQFF. CDR3 sequence (DNA): TGTGCCAGCAGCTTAGTTCAGGGAAGTGAGCAGTTCTTC.

Only a few counts were recorded for this clonotype. The chain joins TRBV11-2 to TRBJ2-7; D could derive from TRBD1 or TRBD2 (6 bases each). V was trimmed by 5 bases and J by 0 bases, leaving 17 bases between them. Germline V gene lookup returns CDR1 SGHAT and CDR2 FQNNGV. This CDR3 has 16 residues. The CDR3 sequence is CASSPLGGRSSYEQYF. The CDR3 nucleotides read TGTGCCAGCAGCCCCCTCGGGGGCAGGAGCTCCTACGAGCAGTACTTC.

This chain uses TRBV5-1 with TRBJ2-7; D gene uncertain. The CDR3 length is 14 residues. Germline CDR1 is SGHRS and CDR2 is YFSETQ. V gave up 3 bases and J gave up 2 bases, with 12 bases separating them. DNA for the CDR3: TGCGCCAGCAGCTCGGACGGATTTACCTACGAGCAGTACTTC. Amino acid sequence: CASSSDGFTYEQYF.

V usage is TRBV14 and J usage is TRBJ2-7; D is perhaps TRBD1 (6 bases). The germline V gene encodes CDR1 SGHDN and CDR2 FVKESK. The length of the CDR3 is 16 residues. The germline V and J ends were trimmed by 0 bases and 4 bases, with 16 bases remaining between them. CDR3 residues: CASSQDLLRGSYEQYF. The CDR3 DNA is TGTGCCAGCAGCCAAGACCTGCTCAGGGGATCGTACGAGCAGTACTTC.

The J gene is TRBJ1-6, the V gene TRBV27, with D possibly matching TRBD1 (5 bases). V lost 6 bases to trimming and J lost 7 bases, with 16 bases between them. CDR3 length equals 15 residues. Germline loops: CDR1 MNHEY, CDR2 SMNVEV (reference sequence). The CDR3 DNA sequence: TGTGCCAGCAGACGGGACGCAACCTTGAATTCACCCCTCCACTTT. Translated: CASRRDATLNSPLHF.

The chain is built from TRBV6-1 and TRBJ1-1, with 7 bases fitting TRBD1. CDR1 and CDR2 from the germline V gene are MNHNS and SASEGT. V was clipped by 10 bases and J by 7 bases; unmatched bases: 9. The CDR3 consists of 12 residues. The CDR3 reads CAIKPGQLEAFF. The DNA of the CDR3 is TGTGCCATCAAACCGGGACAGCTTGAAGCTTTCTTT.

The V gene is TRBV10-1, the J gene TRBJ2-2; no firm D call. CDR1 and CDR2 from the germline V gene are WNHNN and SYGVQD (reference sequence). This CDR3 is 13 amino acids long. The V end lost 6 bases, the J end lost 1 base, and 6 bases lay between the germline ends. CDR3 region: CASSRVNTGELFF. DNA of the CDR3: TGCGCCAGCAGCAGAGTGAACACCGGGGAGCTGTTTTTT.

V usage is TRBV10-3 and J usage is TRBJ1-5; D possibly corresponds to TRBD1 (6 bases). Germline CDR1 is ENHRY and CDR2 is SYGVKD. Trimming pared 1 base from V and 1 base from J, leaving 11 bases between. CDR3 length: 16 residues. The CDR3, as DNA: TGTGCCATCAGTGAGTTAGGGGGTGCGAGCAATCAGCCCCAGCATTTT. This sequence encodes CAISELGGASNQPQHF.

The V and J genes are TRBV7-9 and TRBJ2-5; D remains unclear. The CDR3 is made up of 13 amino acids. Deletions cut 5 bases from V and 4 bases from J, with 11 bases between. Germline-derived CDR1 and CDR2 are SEHNR and FQNEAQ (reference sequence). Here the CDR3 reads CASSPSTPETQYF. The CDR3 DNA follows: TGTGCCAGCAGCCCCTCGACCCCAGAGACCCAGTACTTC.

This rearrangement joins TRBV2 to TRBJ2-1, with D perhaps matching TRBD2 (6 bases). Germline lookup yields CDR1 SNHLY and CDR2 FYNNEI. Trimming removed 6 bases from V and 11 bases from J, with 20 bases in between. There are 14 residues in the CDR3. The CDR3 DNA follows: TGTGCCAGCAGGGAACTTATCGGGACTTTAAAGCAGTTCTTC. It translates to CASRELIGTLKQFF.

This chain connects TRBV28 to TRBJ2-2, with 12 bases aligning to TRBD2. The CDR3 extends over 19 amino acids. The V and J ends lost 4 bases and 5 bases, in that order; junction bases with no gene match: 14. Germline V lookup: CDR1 MDHEN, CDR2 SYDVKM. The CDR3 nucleotides read TGTGCCAGCAGTTCACCTCCCGGGACTAGCGGGTCGGCGACCGGGGAGCTGTTTTTT. This sequence encodes CASSSPPGTSGSATGELFF.